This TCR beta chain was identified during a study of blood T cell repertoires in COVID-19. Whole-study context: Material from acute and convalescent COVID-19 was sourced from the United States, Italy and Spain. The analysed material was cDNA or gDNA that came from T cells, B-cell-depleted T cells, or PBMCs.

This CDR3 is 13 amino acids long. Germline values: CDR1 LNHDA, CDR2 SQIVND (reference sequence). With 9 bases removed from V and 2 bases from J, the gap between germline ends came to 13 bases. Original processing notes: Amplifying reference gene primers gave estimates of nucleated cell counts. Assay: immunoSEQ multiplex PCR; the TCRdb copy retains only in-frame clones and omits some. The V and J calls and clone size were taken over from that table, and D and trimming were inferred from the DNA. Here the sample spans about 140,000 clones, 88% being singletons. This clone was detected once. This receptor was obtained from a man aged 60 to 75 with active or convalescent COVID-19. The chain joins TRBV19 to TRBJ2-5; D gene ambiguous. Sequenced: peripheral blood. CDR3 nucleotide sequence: TGTGCCAGCCCGTCCTCGTTACAAGAGACCCAGTACTTC. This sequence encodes CASPSSLQETQYF.